Below are 12 T cell receptor beta chains sequenced from a single sample in a study of T cells in women clearing cervical HPV infection. TCRdb's table, derived via immunoSEQ multiplex PCR, lists solely in-frame clones and lacks some. There are about 41,000 clones in the sample, with 7.6% held by the top ten. Sequenced input: blood buffy coat. The origin of the receptors is a woman aged 18 to 75 with a cervical HPV16 infection that either progressed to CIN3+ or cleared (not recorded which).

Concerning this clone itself: Read coverage stops 3 residues before the CDR3 terminus; the germline J gene supplies the remainder. The chain joins TRBV20-1 to TRBJ2-7, with no clear D. The germline V gene has CDR1 DFQATT and CDR2 SNEGSKA (reference sequence). The CDR3 extends over 14 amino acids. V was shortened by 3 bases and J by 6 bases, with 18 bases between the two germline ends. CDR3 protein: CSASSVFLLPEQYF. Partial CDR3 DNA: TGCAGTGCTAGTTCCGTTTTCCTCCTCCCCGAG.

This chain's CDR3 is CASSTVGLSGANVLTF. Incomplete CDR3 DNA: TGTGCCAGTAGTACAGTGGGGCTTTCTGGGGCCAACGTC. The J gene is TRBJ2-6, the V gene TRBV19; the D gene is possibly TRBD1 (5 bases). The CDR3 end falls 3 residues outside the read, so it is completed with the germline J gene. CDR3 length: 16 amino acids. The germline gives CDR1 LNHDA, CDR2 SQIVND (reference sequence). Trimming pared 4 bases from V and 1 base from J, leaving 11 bases between.

In the case of this clone: Read sequence stops 3 residues before the CDR3 end, and the germline J gene provides the missing end. This chain connects TRBV6-2 or TRBV6-3 to TRBJ1-1; a possible D gene is TRBD1 (6 bases). CDR3 size: 13 residues. V shed 6 bases and J shed 1 base, with 9 bases lying between them. CDR1 MNHEY and CDR2 SVGEGT come from the germline V gene. CDR3: CASRRQENTEAFF. The CDR3 bases that were read are TGTGCCAGCAGGAGACAGGAGAACACTGAA.

Details on this clone: Coverage ceases 3 residues before the CDR3 finishes, and the germline J gene fills in the end. The genes are TRBV2 and TRBJ1-6; D is undetermined. Trimming pared 5 bases from V and 2 bases from J, leaving 10 bases between. This CDR3 has 15 amino acids. Germline assignment: CDR1 SNHLY and CDR2 FYNNEI. CDR3 in amino acids: CASSPEVTYNSPLHF. The part of the CDR3 DNA that was read is TGTGCCAGCAGTCCCGAGGTTACCTATAATTCACCC.

For this clone: The missing CDR3 end, 3 residues past where the read stops, is filled in from the germline J gene. V usage is TRBV18 and J usage is TRBJ2-7; unclear D gene. The V end lost 8 bases, the J end lost 0 bases, and 11 bases lay between the germline ends. The germline gives CDR1 KGHSH, CDR2 LQKENI. The CDR3 loop spans 13 amino acids. CDR3: CASQSLSSYEQYF. CDR3 bases read: TGTGCCAGCCAAAGCCTTAGCTCCTACGAG. The complete variable domain, with remaining parts taken from reference TRBV18 and TRBJ2-7, reads NAGVMQNPRHLVRRRGQEARLRCSPMKGHSHVYWYRQLPEEGLKFMVYLQKENIIDESGMPKERFSAEFPKEGPSILRIQQVVRGDSAAYFCASQSLSSYEQYFGPGTRLTVT.

To note about this clone: Read sequence stops 3 residues before the CDR3 end, and the germline J gene provides the missing end. The genes are TRBV5-1 and TRBJ2-3; tentative D call: TRBD2 (5 bases). The V end was cut by 2 bases, the J end by 1 base, with 8 bases between. CDR1 is SGHRS and CDR2 is YFSETQ in the germline V gene. There are 14 residues in the CDR3. This CDR3 is CASSFGRGTDTQYF. The CDR3 DNA, read in part, is TGCGCCAGCAGCTTCGGGCGGGGCACAGATACG.

Concerning this clone itself: The CDR3 goes on 3 residues after the read ends, and that part is filled in from the germline J gene. This chain connects TRBV5-1 to TRBJ1-4; no firm D call. CDR3 size: 15 residues. The germline CDR1 and CDR2 sequences are SGHRS and YFSETQ. V dropped 6 bases and J dropped 7 bases, with 19 bases sitting between them. This CDR3 reads CASTFGVYGLEKLFF. Incomplete CDR3 DNA: TGCGCCAGCACCTTCGGGGTGTACGGGCTTGAAAAA. The full variable domain, rest sourced from reference TRBV5-1 and TRBJ1-4, is KAGVTQTPRYLIKTRGQQVTLSCSPISGHRSVSWYQQTPGQGLQFLFEYFSETQRNKGNFPGRFSGRQFSNSRSEMNVSTLELGDSALYLCASTFGVYGLEKLFFGSGTQLSVL.

Incomplete CDR3 DNA: TGTGCCAGCAGCGGGCTAGCGGGGGCTTATGGAGATACG. Residues: CASSGLAGAYGDT. In full, the CDR3 reads CASSGLAGAYGDTQYF. The chain employs TRBV3-1 (or the pseudogene TRBV3-2) and TRBJ2-3, with 10 bases identical to TRBD2. The read ends 3 residues early relative to the CDR3; the germline J gene fills the gap. In germline, CDR1 is LGHDT, CDR2 YNNKEL (reference sequence). CDR3 length: 16 residues. J was trimmed by 5 bases and V by 5 bases; bases with no gene match: 10.

Regarding this clone: Coverage ceases 3 residues before the CDR3 finishes, and the germline J gene fills in the end. V usage is TRBV19 and J usage is TRBJ2-2; TRBD1 might be the D (6 bases). V was shortened by 2 bases and J by 1 base, with 8 bases between the two germline ends. Germline lookup yields CDR1 LNHDA and CDR2 SQIVND (reference sequence). This CDR3 comprises 15 residues. Partial CDR3 DNA: TGTGCCAGTAGTATATGGGGGCAGAACACCGGGGAG. Amino acids: CASSIWGQNTGE. The full CDR3 is CASSIWGQNTGELFF.

The chain's CDR3 is CASSVDQGIYGYTF. The part of the CDR3 DNA that was read is TGTGCCAGCAGTGTAGACCAGGGTATCTATGGC. The chain employs TRBV28 and TRBJ1-2, with D tentatively TRBD1 (5 bases). Sequencing ends 3 residues short of the CDR3 end; the germline J gene provides the rest. CDR1 is MDHEN and CDR2 is SYDVKM in the germline V gene. This CDR3 has 14 residues. The V end lost 5 bases, the J end lost 4 bases, and 14 bases lay between the germline ends.

A note on this clone: The DNA ends 3 residues before the CDR3 does, and the rest of the CDR3 is filled in from the germline J gene. The chain carries TRBV5-6 and TRBJ1-1; D uncertain. The CDR3 runs to 11 residues. Germline assignment: CDR1 SGHDT and CDR2 YYEEEE. With 7 bases removed from V and 4 bases from J, the gap between germline ends came to 8 bases. The part of the CDR3 DNA that was read is TGTGCCAGCCTTCACGGCACTGAA. Translating it yields CASLHGTE. The whole CDR3 protein reads CASLHGTEAFF.

Worth noting for this clone: The sequence runs out 3 residues before the end of the CDR3; the remainder is reconstructed from the germline J gene. The J gene is TRBJ1-1, the V gene TRBV28; possibly TRBD1 for D (5 bases). The CDR3 totals 14 residues. Germline V gene sequence: CDR1 MDHEN, CDR2 SYDVKM. V lost 5 bases to trimming and J lost 6 bases, with 16 bases between them. CDR3 DNA, as far as it was read: TGTGCCAGCAGTCTTGATCAGGGTGTTTCTGAA. This encodes CASSLDQGVSE. The full CDR3 is CASSLDQGVSEAFF.